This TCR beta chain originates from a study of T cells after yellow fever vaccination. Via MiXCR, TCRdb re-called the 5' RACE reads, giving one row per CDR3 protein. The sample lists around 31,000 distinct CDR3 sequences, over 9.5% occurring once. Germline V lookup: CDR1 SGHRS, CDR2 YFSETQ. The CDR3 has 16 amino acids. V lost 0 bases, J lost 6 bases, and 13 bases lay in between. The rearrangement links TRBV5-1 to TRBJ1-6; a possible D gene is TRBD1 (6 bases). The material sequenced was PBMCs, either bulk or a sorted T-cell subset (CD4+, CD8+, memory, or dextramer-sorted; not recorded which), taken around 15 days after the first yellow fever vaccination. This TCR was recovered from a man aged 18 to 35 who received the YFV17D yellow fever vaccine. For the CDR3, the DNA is TGCGCCAGCAGCTTGGATCAGGGGTCGCCTAATTCACCCCTCCACTTT. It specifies CASSLDQGSPNSPLHF.